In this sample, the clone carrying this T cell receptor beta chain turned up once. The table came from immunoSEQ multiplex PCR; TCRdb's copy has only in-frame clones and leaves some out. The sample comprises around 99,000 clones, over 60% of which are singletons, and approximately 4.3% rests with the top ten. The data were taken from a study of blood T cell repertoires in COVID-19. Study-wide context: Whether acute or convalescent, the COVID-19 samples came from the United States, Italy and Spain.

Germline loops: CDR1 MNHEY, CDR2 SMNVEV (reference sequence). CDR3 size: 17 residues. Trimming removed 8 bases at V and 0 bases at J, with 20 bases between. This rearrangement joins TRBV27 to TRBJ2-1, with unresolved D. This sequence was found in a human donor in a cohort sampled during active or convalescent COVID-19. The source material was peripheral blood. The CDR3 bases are TGTGCCAGCGACTTAGGTAGCCCCGCTAACTCCTACAATGAGCAGTTCTTC. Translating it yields CASDLGSPANSYNEQFF.